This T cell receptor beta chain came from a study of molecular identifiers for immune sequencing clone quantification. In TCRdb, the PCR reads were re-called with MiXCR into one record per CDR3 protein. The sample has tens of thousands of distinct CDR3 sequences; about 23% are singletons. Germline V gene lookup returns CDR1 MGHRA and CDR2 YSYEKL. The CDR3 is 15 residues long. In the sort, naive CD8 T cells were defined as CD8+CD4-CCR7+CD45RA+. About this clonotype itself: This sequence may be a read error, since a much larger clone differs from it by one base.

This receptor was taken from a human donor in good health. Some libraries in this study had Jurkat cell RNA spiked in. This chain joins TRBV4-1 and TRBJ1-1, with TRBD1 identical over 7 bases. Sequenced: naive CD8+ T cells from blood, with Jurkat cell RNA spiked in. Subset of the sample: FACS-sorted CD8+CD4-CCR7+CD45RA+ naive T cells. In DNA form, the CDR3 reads TGCGCCATCAGCCAAGAGCCCCGGGAGGGGGCGAGACTTTTCTTT. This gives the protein CAISQEPREGARLFF.